The clone carrying this T cell receptor (beta chain) appeared a few times. The data are from a study of regulatory T cells in long-lasting Graves disease. Library construction for TCR beta used iRepertoire HTBI primers and Arm-PCR of CDR3 regions. TCRdb itself ran the multiplex PCR reads through MiXCR, one entry per CDR3 protein. The sample gives 450,000 to 600,000 distinct CDR3 sequences, approximately 13% of which show up once; under 10% is in the top ten. Documented time point: newly diagnosed GD, antithyroid drugs for less than 3 months. Scientists built the TCR library using RNA that was extracted from PBMCs. The data also belong to a second study, concerning T cells in Graves' hyperthyroidism and ophthalmopathy. As reported in that work: HTBI primers were used for first-round RT-PCR of the TCR CDR3. The model's output predicted ophthalmopathy at a median of 6.5 months prior to onset.

This sequence originates from a man aged 30 to 39 with Graves disease. This sample comprised peripheral blood mononuclear cells (PBMCs), obtained at new diagnosis, from a patient treated with antithyroid drugs.

The DNA of the CDR3 is TGCGCCAGCAGTGAAGGGGGTTCCGAGCAGTACTTC. This sequence encodes CASSEGGSEQYF. This chain uses TRBV10-1 with TRBJ2-7; the D gene is possibly TRBD1 (6 bases). The germline V gene encodes CDR1 WNHNN and CDR2 SYGVQD (reference sequence). Trimming pared 3 bases from V and 6 bases from J, leaving 9 bases between. The length of the CDR3 is 12 residues.